The 7 T cell receptor beta chains listed next were all sequenced from one sample in a study of CD8+ T cells in alopecia areata. RNA extraction and reverse transcription yielded cDNA as sequencing template. Here immunoSEQ multiplex PCR was the method, and the copy in TCRdb shows in-frame clones only, minus some. The sample carries around 120,000 clones, around 56% recorded once. This sample's treatment: oral pan-JAK inhibitor, 5-10 mg twice daily. This material consisted of CD4+ T cells sorted from blood, taken at week 4, from a patient treated with tofacitinib. Source of these receptors: a human donor with alopecia areata.

The sample holds a few counts of this clone. The rearrangement uses TRBV30 and TRBJ2-1; tentatively, D is TRBD1 (5 bases). Germline V CDR1 and CDR2: GTSNPN, SVGIG (reference sequence). The CDR3 runs 13 residues. Trimming took off 8 bases at V and 10 bases at J, with 21 bases between the two ends. CDR3 amino acids: CAVERGRFGEQFF. The CDR3 region has the DNA TGTGCCGTGGAAAGGGGCAGATTCGGGGAGCAGTTCTTC.

The chain employs TRBV5-1 and TRBJ2-7; 9 bases are shared with TRBD2. Looked up from germline, CDR1 is SGHRS and CDR2 is YFSETQ. V lost 0 bases, J lost 5 bases, and 6 bases stayed unmatched. The CDR3 length is 15 residues. DNA for the CDR3: TGCGCCAGCAGCTTGGAAGGCGGGAGGGCCGACGAGCAGTACTTC. It encodes CASSLEGGRADEQYF.

This chain links TRBV2 with TRBJ2-7; 8 bases agree with TRBD2. Germline-derived CDR1 and CDR2 are SNHLY and FYNNEI. V was pared by 4 bases and J by 3 bases, with 5 bases of the junction left unmatched. The CDR3 loop spans 14 amino acids. The CDR3 loop is CASSATGTSYEQYF. The DNA of the CDR3 is TGTGCCAGCAGTGCAACCGGGACTAGCTACGAGCAGTACTTC.

This clone was observed once. This sequence joins TRBV5-4 and TRBJ1-2, with TRBD1 identical over 8 bases. Germline CDR1 is SGHNT and CDR2 is YYREEE (reference sequence). The V segment lost 3 bases and the J segment 0 bases; nucleotides outside the gene matches: 1. The CDR3 length is 14 residues. CDR3 residues: CASSWTGTNYGYTF. The CDR3 DNA reads TGTGCCAGCAGCTGGACAGGGACTAACTATGGCTACACCTTC.

This clone has just a few counts. The chain employs TRBV30 and TRBJ2-1; the match to TRBD2 covers 7 bases. The CDR3 length is 15 residues. Germline V CDR1 and CDR2: GTSNPN, SVGIG (reference sequence). V was clipped by 3 bases and J by 9 bases; unmatched bases: 14. The CDR3 protein is CAWRRERLAGAEQFF. CDR3 coding DNA: TGTGCCTGGAGGCGGGAGAGACTAGCTGGGGCTGAGCAGTTCTTC.

The table lists this clone with a few counts. The chain recombines TRBV29-1 with TRBJ2-7, with D unclear. Germline-derived CDR1 and CDR2 are SQVTM and ANQGSEA. Trimming took 3 bases from V and 4 from J, leaving 19 bases between them. CDR3 length: 15 amino acids. Written as DNA, the CDR3 is TGCAGCGTTGATCTCAGGCTCACTGATTCTTACGAGCAGTACTTC. As protein: CSVDLRLTDSYEQYF.

This clone was counted between two and nine times. Other DNA sequences in this specimen translate into the identical CDR3. The V and J genes are TRBV7-9 and TRBJ2-5, with D uncertain. CDR1 SEHNR and CDR2 FQNEAQ come from the germline V gene (reference sequence). The CDR3 runs to 11 residues. The germline V and J ends were trimmed by 1 base and 5 bases, with 2 bases remaining between them. The CDR3 sequence is CASSLVETQYF. The CDR3 bases are TGTGCCAGCAGCTTAGTGGAGACCCAGTACTTC.